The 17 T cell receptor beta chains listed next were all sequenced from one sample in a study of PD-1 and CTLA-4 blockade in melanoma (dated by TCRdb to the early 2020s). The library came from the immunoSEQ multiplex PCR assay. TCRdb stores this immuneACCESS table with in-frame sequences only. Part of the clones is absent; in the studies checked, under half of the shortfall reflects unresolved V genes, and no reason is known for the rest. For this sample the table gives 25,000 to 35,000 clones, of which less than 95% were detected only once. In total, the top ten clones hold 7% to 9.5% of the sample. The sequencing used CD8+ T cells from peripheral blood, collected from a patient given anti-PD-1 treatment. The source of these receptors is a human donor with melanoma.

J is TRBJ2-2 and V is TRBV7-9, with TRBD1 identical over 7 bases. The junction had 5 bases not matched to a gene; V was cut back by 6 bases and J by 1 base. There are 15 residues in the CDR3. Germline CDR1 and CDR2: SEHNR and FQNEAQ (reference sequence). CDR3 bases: TGTGCCAGCAGTTACGACAGGGAGAACACCGGGGAGCTGTTTTTT. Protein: CASSYDRENTGELFF.

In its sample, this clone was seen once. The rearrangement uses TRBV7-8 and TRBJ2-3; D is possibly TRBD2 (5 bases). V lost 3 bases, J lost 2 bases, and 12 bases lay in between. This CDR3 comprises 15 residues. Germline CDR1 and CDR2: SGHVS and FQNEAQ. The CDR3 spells CASSFRQAATDTQYF. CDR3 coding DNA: TGTGCCAGCAGCTTCCGGCAAGCGGCCACAGATACGCAGTATTTT.

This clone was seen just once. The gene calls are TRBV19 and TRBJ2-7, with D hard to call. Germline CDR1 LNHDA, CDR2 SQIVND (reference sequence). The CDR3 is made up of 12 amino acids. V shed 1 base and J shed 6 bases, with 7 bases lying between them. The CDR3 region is CASSIGSGEQYF. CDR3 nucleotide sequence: TGTGCCAGTAGTATAGGGTCGGGCGAGCAGTACTTC. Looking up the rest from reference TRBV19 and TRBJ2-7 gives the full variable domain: DGGITQSPKYLFRKEGQNVTLSCEQNLNHDAMYWYRQDPGQGLRLIYYSQIVNDFQKGDIAEGYSVSREKKESFPLTVTSAQKNPTAFYLCASSIGSGEQYFGPGTRLTVT.

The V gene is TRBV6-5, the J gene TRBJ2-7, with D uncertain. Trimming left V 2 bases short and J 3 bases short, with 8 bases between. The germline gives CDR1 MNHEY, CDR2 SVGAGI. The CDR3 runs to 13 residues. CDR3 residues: CASSYGENYEQYF. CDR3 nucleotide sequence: TGTGCCAGCAGTTACGGTGAGAACTACGAGCAGTACTTC.

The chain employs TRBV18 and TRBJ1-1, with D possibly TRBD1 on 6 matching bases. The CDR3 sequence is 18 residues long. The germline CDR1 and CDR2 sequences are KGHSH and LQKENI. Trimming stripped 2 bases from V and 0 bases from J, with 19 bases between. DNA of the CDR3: TGTGCCAGCTCACCAAGGGGGGCAGAAAGTAGGTTGAACACTGAAGCTTTCTTT. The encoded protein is CASSPRGAESRLNTEAFF.

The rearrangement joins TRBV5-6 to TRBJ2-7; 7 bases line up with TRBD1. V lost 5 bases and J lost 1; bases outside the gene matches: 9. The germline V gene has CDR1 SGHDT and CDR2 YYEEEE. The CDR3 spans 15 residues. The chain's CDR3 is CASSSTGRLSYEQYF. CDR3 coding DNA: TGTGCCAGCAGTTCGACAGGGCGGTTATCCTACGAGCAGTACTTC.

The CDR3 region has the DNA TGTGCCAGCAGCTTACAGGCGGGGGTCATGTACCAAGAGACCCAGTACTTC. It codes for CASSLQAGVMYQETQYF. The chain recombines TRBV7-9 with TRBJ2-5, with 7 bases identical to TRBD2. The CDR3 is made up of 17 amino acids. V was pared by 2 bases and J by 0 bases, with 9 bases of the junction left unmatched. Per the germline V gene, CDR1 is SEHNR and CDR2 is FQNEAQ (reference sequence).

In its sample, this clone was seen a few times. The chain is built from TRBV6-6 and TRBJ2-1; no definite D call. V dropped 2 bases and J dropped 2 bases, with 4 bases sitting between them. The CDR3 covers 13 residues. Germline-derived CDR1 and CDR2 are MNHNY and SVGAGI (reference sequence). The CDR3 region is CASSYLTYNEQFF. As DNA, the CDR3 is TGTGCCAGCAGTTACCTGACCTACAATGAGCAGTTCTTC.

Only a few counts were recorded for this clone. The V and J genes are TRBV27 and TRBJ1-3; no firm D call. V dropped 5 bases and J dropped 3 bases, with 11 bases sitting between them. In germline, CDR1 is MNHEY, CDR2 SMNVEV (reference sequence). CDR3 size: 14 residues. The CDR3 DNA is TGTGCCAGCAGTCCCGAGTTCCGTGGAAACACCATATATTTT. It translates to CASSPEFRGNTIYF.

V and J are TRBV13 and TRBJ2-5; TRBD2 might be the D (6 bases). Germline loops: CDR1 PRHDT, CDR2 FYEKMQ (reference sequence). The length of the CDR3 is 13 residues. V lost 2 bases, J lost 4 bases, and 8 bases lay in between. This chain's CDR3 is CASSLLGGETQYF. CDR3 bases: TGTGCCAGCAGCTTACTCGGGGGAGAGACCCAGTACTTC.

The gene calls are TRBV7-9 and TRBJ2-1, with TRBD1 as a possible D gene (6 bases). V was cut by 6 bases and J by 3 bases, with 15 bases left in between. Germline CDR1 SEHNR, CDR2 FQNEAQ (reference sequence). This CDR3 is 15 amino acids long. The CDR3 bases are TGTGCCAGCAGTGCCCCGGGACAAAGCTACAATGAGCAGTTCTTC. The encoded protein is CASSAPGQSYNEQFF.

CDR3 bases: TGTGCCTGGAGTGGGGGGACAGCGATAACGGGACAGCCCCAGCATTTT. Protein product: CAWSGGTAITGQPQHF. This chain joins TRBV30 and TRBJ1-5, with 7 nucleotides matching TRBD1. V lost 1 base and J lost 7; bases outside the gene matches: 13. The CDR3 spans 16 residues. Germline CDR1 is GTSNPN and CDR2 is SVGIG (reference sequence). Based on the CDR3 plus reference TRBV30 and TRBJ1-5, the full variable domain is SQTIHQWPATLVQPVGSPLSLECTVEGTSNPNLYWYRQAAGRGLQLLFYSVGIGQISSEVPQNLSASRPQDRQFILSSKKLLLSDSGFYLCAWSGGTAITGQPQHFGDGTRLSIL.

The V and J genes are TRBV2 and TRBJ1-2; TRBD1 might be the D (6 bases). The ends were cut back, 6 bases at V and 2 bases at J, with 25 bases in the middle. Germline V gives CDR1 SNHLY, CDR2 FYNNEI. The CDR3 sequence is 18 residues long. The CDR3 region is CASRVPGGEAQSNYGYTF. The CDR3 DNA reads TGTGCCAGCAGAGTTCCGGGGGGCGAAGCCCAATCGAACTATGGCTACACCTTC. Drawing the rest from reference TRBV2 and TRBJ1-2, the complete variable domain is EPEVTQTPSHQVTQMGQEVILRCVPISNHLYFYWYRQILGQKVEFLVSFYNNEISEKSEIFDDQFSVERPDGSNFTLKIRSTKLEDSAMYFCASRVPGGEAQSNYGYTFGSGTRLTVV.

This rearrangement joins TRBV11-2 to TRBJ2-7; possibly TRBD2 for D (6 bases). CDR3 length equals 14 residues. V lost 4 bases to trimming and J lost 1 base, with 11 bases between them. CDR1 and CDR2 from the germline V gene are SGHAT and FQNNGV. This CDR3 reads CASSYLAISYEQYF. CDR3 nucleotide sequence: TGTGCCAGCAGCTACCTAGCGATTTCCTACGAGCAGTACTTC. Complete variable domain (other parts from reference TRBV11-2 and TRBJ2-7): EAGVAQSPRYKIIEKRQSVAFWCNPISGHATLYWYQQILGQGPKLLIQFQNNGVVDDSQLPKDRFSAERLKGVDSTLKIQPAKLEDSAVYLCASSYLAISYEQYFGPGTRLTVT.

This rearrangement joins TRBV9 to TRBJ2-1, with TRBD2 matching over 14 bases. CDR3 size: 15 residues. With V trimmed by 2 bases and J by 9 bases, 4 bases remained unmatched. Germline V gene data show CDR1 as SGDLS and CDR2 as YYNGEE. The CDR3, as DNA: TGTGCCAGCAGCGTGGAAGGACTAGCGGGAGGTGAGCAGTTCTTC. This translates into CASSVEGLAGGEQFF.

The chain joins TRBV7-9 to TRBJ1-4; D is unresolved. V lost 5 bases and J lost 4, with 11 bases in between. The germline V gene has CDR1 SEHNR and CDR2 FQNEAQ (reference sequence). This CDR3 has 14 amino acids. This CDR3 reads CASSLLANNEKLFF. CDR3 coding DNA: TGTGCCAGCAGCCTTCTTGCTAATAATGAAAAACTGTTTTTT.

The CDR3 sequence: CASSPTVTYEQYF. CDR3 sequence (DNA): TGTGCCAGCAGCCCGACAGTTACCTACGAGCAGTACTTC. The chain carries TRBV28 and TRBJ2-7; weak D call: TRBD1 (5 bases). The CDR3 is 13 residues long. The germline V gene encodes CDR1 MDHEN and CDR2 SYDVKM. Trimming took off 6 bases at V and 2 bases at J, with 11 bases between the two ends. Full variable domain (outside the CDR3, taken from reference TRBV28 and TRBJ2-7): DVKVTQSSRYLVKRTGEKVFLECVQDMDHENMFWYRQDPGLGLRLIYFSYDVKMKEKGDIPEGYSVSREKKERFSLILESASTNQTSMYLCASSPTVTYEQYFGPGTRLTVT.